Below, one TCR beta chain is given with its context. The same CDR3 arises from other DNA sequences in this sample as well. This entry belongs to a study of shared clonotypes between healthy human individuals. This CDR3 is built from 15 residues. Looked up from germline, CDR1 is SGHRS and CDR2 is YFSETQ. Trimming removed 0 bases at V and 4 bases at J, with 11 bases between. The method was immunoSEQ multiplex PCR; TCRdb's version includes in-frame clones alone and lacks a portion of them. The sample contains around 2.3 million clones, approximately 96% of which appear only once. This clonotype was sampled from a man younger than 35 in good health. The gene calls are TRBV5-1 and TRBJ2-1; D is unclear. The sample taken for sequencing was naive CD4+ T cells sorted from blood. The sample's subset: CD45RA+ positively selected. In nucleotides, the CDR3 is TGCGCCAGCAGCTTGGAAGGCACTTCATACAATGAGCAGTTCTTC. Translating gives CASSLEGTSYNEQFF.